This T cell receptor beta chain was obtained from a study of cytomegalovirus exposure and HLA in healthy donors. 13 Jbeta primers and 60 Vbeta primers were used for the PCR. Some clones are missing from TCRdb's copy, which holds only in-frame ones; the method was immunoSEQ multiplex PCR. Here the sample spans about 98,000 clones, about four fifths being singletons. Findings and limits, study-wide: Among the sequence variants, a highly shared cluster was likely an artifact of sequencing.

About this clone itself: Its target is unknown.

CDR3 length: 16 amino acids. Trimming removed 4 bases at V and 8 bases at J, with 23 bases between. Per the germline V gene, CDR1 is KGHSY and CDR2 is FQNENV. Specimen: PBMCs. The TCR was taken from a female donor in good health and CMV-seropositive. The chain employs TRBV16 and TRBJ1-1; D may be TRBD1 (5 bases). The CDR3 spells CASSPGARGLQTEAFF. The CDR3 nucleotides are TGTGCCAGCAGCCCTGGTGCTCGGGGACTCCAAACAGAAGCTTTCTTT.